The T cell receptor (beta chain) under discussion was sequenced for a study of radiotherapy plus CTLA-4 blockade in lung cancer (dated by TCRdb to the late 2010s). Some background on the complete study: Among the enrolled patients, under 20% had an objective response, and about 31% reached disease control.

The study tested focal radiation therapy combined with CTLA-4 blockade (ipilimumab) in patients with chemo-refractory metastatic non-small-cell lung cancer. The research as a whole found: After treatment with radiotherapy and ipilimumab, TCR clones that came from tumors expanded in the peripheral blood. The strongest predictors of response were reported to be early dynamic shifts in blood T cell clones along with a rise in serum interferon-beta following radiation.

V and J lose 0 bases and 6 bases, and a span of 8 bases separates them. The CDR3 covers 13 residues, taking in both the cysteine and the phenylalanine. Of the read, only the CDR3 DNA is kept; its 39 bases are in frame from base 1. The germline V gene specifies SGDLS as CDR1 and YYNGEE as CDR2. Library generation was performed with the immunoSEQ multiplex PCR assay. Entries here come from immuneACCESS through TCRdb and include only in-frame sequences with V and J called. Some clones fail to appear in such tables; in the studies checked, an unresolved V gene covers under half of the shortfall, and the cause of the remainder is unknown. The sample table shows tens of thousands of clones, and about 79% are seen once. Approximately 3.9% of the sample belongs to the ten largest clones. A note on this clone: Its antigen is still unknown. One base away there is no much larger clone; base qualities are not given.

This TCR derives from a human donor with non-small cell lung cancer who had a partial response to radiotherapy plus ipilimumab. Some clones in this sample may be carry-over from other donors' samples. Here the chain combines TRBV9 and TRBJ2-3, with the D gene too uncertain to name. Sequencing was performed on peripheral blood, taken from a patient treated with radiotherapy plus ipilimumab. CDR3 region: CASSVGGRDTQYF. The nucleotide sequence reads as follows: TGTGCCAGCAGCGTAGGAGGAAGGGATACGCAGTATTTT.